This T cell receptor (beta chain) was captured by sequencing in a study (dated by TCRdb to about 2016). This clonotype has a count of ten or more. Its specific antigen is unknown. Qualities for individual bases were not recorded, and no much larger clone is one base off. The library came from RT-PCR. The run used an Illumina MiSeq. Starting from the raw public reads, TCRdb applied fastp trimming at Q25, assembled clones with MiXCR and retained in-frame beta chains. Records with the same CDR3 protein are collapsed into one entry carrying the most frequent genes and DNA. The sample profile shows fewer than 800,000 distinct CDR3 sequences; approximately 14% of them were found once. 3.6% of the sample rests with the top ten. According to the germline V gene, CDR1 reads SGHRS and CDR2 reads YFSETQ. The CDR3 holds 13 amino acids from the cysteine to the phenylalanine. CDR3 DNA only is kept here, 39 bases in frame from base 1. V is reduced by 6 bases and J by 1 base, leaving a spacing of 10 bases between them.

The sequence links TRBV5-1 to TRBJ1-1; the D gene is perhaps TRBD1, on 5 matching bases. The material sequenced was memory CD4+ T cells from blood. This receptor was taken from a female donor in good health, serving as a healthy control. The bases are TGCGCCAGCAACAACGACAGGAACACTGAAGCTTTCTTT. The encoded protein is CASNNDRNTEAFF.